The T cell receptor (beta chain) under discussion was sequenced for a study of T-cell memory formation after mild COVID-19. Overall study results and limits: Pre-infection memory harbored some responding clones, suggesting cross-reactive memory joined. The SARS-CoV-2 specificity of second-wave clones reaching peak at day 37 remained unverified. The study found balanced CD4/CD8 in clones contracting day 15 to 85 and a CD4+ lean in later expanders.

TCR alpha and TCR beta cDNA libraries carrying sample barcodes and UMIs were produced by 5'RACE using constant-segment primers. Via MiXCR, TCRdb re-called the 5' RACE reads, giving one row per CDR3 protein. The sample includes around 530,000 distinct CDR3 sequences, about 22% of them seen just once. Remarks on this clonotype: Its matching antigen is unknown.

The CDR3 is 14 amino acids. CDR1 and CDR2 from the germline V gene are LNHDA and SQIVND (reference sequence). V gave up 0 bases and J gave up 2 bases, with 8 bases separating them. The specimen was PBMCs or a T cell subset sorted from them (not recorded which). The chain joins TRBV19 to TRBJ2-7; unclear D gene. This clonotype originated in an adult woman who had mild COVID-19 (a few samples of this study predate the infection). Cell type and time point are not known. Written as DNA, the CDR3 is TGTGCCAGTAGTATAGAAAACGGACCCTACGAGCAGTACTTC. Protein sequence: CASSIENGPYEQYF.